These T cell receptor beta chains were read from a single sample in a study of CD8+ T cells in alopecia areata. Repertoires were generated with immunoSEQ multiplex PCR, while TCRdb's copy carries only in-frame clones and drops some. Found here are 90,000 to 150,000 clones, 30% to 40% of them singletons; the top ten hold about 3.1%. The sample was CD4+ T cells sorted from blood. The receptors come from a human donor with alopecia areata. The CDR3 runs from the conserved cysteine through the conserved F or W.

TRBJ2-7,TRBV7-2,CASSLAGTSYEQYF
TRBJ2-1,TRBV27,CASSPGLAGGNEQFF
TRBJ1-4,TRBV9,CASSPRDRSNEKLFF
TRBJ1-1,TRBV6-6,CASSRQGSEAFF
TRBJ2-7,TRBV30,CAFAPGYEQYF
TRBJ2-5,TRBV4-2,CASSQDGRQSETQYF
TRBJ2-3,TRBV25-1,CASSEEGRWWTQYF
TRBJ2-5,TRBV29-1,CSVALKFQETQYF
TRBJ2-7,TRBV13,CASSPRAGATYEQYF
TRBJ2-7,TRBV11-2,CASSFDRSYEQYF
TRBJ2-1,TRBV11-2,CASSLAPANEQFF
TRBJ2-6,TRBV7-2,CASSPGHAGANVLTF
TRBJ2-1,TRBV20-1,CSVALAPEQFF
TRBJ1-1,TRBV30,CAWRRDSNTEAFF
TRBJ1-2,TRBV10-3,CAISESRQGVNYGYTF
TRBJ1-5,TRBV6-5,CASRQMSNQPQHF
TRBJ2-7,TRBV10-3,CAIRGGPYEQYF
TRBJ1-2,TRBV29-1,CSVDSMPGQGEHGYTF
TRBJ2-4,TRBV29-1,CSVEDNTSADLNF
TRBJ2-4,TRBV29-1,CSVIWGDLAKNIQYF
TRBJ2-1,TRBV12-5,CASGLNNEQFF
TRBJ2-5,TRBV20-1,CSVSDRETQYF
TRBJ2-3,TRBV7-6,CASSFLPGQEGRGTQYF
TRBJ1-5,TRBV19,CASSLAGTGAGQPQHF
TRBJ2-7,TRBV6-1,CASSTGLAGGSEQYF
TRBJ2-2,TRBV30,CAGGLTGELFF
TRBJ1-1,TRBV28,CASSLSGVGPNTEAFF
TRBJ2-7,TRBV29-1,CSVVGTATYEQYF
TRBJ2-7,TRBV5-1,CASSLESEQYF
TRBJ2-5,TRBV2,CASMRVRETQYF
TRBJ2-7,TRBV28,CASRGAVSSYEQYF
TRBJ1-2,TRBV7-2,CASSPERGNTHGYTF
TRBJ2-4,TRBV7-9,CASSREGQGKNIQYF
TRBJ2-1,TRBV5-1,CASSFSGESYNEQFF
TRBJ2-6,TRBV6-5,CASSYSGAGANVLTF
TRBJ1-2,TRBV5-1,CASSDNPGIPYGYTF
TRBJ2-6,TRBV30,CALQSSGANVLTF
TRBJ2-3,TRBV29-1,CSVKGGLLDTQYF
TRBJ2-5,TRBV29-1,CSVGQAQETQYF
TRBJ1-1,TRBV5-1,CASSLVTGRTEAFF
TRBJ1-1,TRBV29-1,CSVESPGESAFF
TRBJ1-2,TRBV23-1,CVGLYGYTF
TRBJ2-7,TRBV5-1,CASSLGLQPYEQYF
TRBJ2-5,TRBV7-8,CASSLGSVETQYF
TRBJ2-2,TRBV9,CASSVEQGAGGRRNTGELFF